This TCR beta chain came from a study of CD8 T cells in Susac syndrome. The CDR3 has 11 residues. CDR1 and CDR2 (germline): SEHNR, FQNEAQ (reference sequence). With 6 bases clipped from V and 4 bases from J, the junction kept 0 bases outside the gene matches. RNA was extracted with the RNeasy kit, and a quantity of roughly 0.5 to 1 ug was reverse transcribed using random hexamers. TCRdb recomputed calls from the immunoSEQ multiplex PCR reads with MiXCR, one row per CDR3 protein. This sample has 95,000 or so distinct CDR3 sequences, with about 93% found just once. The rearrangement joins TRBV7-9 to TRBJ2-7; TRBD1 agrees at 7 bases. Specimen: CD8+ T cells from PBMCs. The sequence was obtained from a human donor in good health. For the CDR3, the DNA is TGTGCCAGCAGACAGGGGTACGAGCAGTACTTC. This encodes CASRQGYEQYF.